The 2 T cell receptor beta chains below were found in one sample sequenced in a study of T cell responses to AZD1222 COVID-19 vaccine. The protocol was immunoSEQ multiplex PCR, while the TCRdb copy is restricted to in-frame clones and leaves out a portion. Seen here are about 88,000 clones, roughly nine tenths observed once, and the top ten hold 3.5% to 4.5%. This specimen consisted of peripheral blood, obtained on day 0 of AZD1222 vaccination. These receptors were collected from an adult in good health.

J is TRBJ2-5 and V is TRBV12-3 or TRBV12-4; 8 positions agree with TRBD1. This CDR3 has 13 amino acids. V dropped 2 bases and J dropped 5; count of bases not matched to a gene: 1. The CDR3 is CASSLQGAETQYF. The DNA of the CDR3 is TGTGCCAGCAGTTTACAGGGGGCGGAGACCCAGTACTTC.

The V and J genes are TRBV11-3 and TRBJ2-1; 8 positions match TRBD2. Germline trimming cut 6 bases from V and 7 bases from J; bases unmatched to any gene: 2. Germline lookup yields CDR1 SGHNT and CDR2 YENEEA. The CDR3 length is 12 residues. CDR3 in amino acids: CASRGGGNEQFF. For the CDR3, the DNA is TGTGCCAGCAGGGGCGGGGGGAATGAGCAGTTCTTC. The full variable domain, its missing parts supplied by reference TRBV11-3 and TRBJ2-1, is EAGVVQSPRYKIIEKKQPVAFWCNPISGHNTLYWYLQNLGQGPELLIRYENEEAVDDSQLPKDRFSAERLKGVDSTLKIQPAELGDSAVYLCASRGGGNEQFFGPGTRLTVL.